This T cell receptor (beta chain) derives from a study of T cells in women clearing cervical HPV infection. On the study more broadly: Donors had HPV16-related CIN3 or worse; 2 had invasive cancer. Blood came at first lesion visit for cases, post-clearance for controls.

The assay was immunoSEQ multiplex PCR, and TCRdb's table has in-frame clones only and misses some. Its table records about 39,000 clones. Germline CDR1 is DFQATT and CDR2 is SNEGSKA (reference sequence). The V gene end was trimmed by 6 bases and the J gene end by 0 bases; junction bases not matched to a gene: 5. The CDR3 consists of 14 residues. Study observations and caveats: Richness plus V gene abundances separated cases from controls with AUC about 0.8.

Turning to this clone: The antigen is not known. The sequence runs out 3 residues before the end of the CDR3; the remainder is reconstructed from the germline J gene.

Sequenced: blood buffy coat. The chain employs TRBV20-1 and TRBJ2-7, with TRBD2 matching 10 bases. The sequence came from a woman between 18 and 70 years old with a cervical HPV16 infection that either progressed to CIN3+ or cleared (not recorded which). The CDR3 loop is CSAPRTSGSYEQYF. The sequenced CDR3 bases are TGCAGTGCGCCCCGGACTAGCGGCTCCTACGAG.